This T cell receptor (beta chain) was retrieved from a study of T cells in narcolepsy. The V end was cut by 4 bases, the J end by 7 bases, with 15 bases between. Germline V gives CDR1 MDHEN, CDR2 SYDVKM. The CDR3 is 14 amino acids. Data came from immunoSEQ multiplex PCR; TCRdb stores just in-frame clones and leaves some out. The sample consists of around 20,000 clones, roughly four fifths of them appearing once. What was sequenced was memory (CD45RA-) CD4+ T cells from blood. This receptor was identified in a human donor in good health. The V gene is TRBV28, the J gene TRBJ2-3; possible D gene TRBD2, 6 bases. Written as DNA, the CDR3 is TGTGCCAGCAGTTGGGGACTGGGGATGAATACGCAGTATTTT. It is translated as CASSWGLGMNTQYF.